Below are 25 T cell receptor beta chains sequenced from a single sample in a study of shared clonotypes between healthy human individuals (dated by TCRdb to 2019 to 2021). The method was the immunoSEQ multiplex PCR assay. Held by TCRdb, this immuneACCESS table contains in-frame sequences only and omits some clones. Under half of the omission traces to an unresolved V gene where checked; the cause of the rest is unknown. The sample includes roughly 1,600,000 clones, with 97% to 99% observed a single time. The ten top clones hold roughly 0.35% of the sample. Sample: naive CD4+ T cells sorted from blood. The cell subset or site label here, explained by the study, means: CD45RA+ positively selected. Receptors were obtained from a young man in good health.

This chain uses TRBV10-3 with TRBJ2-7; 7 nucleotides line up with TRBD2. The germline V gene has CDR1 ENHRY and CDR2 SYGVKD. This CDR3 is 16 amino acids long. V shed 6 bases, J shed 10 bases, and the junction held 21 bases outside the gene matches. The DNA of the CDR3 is TGTGCCATCAGAGAGCGGGACTCTACGCGTGGGAGTGGCCAGTACTTC. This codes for CAIRERDSTRGSGQYF.

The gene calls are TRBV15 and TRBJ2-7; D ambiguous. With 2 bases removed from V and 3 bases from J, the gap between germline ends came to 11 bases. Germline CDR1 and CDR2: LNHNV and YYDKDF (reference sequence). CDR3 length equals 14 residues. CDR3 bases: TGTGCCACCAGCAGACGACGCGGTTTCTACGAGCAGTACTTC. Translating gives CATSRRRGFYEQYF.

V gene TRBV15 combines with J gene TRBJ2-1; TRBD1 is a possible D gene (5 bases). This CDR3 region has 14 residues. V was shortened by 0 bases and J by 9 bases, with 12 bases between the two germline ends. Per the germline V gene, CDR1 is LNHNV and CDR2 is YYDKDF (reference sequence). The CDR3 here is CATSRDIQASEQFF. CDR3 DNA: TGTGCCACCAGCAGAGATATACAGGCGAGTGAGCAGTTCTTC. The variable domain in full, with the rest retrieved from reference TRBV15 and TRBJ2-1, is DAMVIQNPRYQVTQFGKPVTLSCSQTLNHNVMYWYQQKSSQAPKLLFHYYDKDFNNEADTPDNFQSRRPNTSFCFLDIRSPGLGDTAMYLCATSRDIQASEQFFGPGTRLTVL.

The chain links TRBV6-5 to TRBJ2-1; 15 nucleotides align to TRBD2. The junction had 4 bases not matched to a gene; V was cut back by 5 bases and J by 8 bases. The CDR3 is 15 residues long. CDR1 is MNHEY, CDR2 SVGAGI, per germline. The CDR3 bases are TGTGCCAGCAGTCCCGGGACTAGCGGGAGGTATGAGCAGTTCTTC. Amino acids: CASSPGTSGRYEQFF.

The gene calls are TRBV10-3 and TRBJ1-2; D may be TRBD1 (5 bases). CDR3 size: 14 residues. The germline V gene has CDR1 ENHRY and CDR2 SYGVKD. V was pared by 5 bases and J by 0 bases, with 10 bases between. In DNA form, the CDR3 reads TGTGCCATCAGTACCGTGACAGCTAACTATGGCTACACCTTC. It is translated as CAISTVTANYGYTF.

DNA for the CDR3: TGTGCCAGCAGCTTAGTACTAGCGGGAATAGAGACCCAGTACTTC. As protein: CASSLVLAGIETQYF. The rearrangement joins TRBV13 to TRBJ2-5, with 10 positions matching TRBD2. This CDR3 is 15 amino acids long. V shed 1 base, J shed 4 bases, and the junction held 3 bases outside the gene matches. Germline values: CDR1 PRHDT, CDR2 FYEKMQ (reference sequence).

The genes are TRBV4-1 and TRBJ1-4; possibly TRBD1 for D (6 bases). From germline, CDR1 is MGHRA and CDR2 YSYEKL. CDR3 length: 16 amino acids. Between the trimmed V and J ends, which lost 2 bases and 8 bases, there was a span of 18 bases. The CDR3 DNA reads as TGCGCCAGCAGCCAAATCCCTCGGCAGGGGTGGGAAAAACTGTTTTTT. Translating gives CASSQIPRQGWEKLFF.

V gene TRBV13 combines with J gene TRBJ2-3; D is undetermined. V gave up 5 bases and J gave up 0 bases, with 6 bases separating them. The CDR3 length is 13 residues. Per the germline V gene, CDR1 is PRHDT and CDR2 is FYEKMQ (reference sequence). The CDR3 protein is CASSHTSTDTQYF. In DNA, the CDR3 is TGTGCCAGCAGCCATACTAGCACAGATACGCAGTATTTT.

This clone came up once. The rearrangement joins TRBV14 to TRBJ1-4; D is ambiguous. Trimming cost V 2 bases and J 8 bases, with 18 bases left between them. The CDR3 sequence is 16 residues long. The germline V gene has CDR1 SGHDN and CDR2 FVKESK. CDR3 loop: CASSQRLTGGQEKLFF. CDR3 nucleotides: TGTGCCAGCAGCCAAAGGCTAACGGGTGGCCAGGAAAAACTGTTTTTT.

The CDR3 nucleotides are TGTGCCAGCTCACCACCCTCGAGCAGGGAGGGCACCGGGGAGCTGTTTTTT. As protein: CASSPPSSREGTGELFF. The rearrangement joins TRBV18 to TRBJ2-2; TRBD2 matches at 7 bases. CDR1 and CDR2 from the germline V gene are KGHSH and LQKENI. The CDR3 runs to 17 residues. Trimming at V came to 0 bases and at J to 4 bases, leaving 8 bases not matched to a gene.

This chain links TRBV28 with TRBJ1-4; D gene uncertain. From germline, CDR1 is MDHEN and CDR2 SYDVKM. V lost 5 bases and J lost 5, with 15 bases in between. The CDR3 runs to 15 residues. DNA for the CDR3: TGTGCCAGCAGTGTAGGCGGGGAAGGGAATGAAAAACTGTTTTTT. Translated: CASSVGGEGNEKLFF.

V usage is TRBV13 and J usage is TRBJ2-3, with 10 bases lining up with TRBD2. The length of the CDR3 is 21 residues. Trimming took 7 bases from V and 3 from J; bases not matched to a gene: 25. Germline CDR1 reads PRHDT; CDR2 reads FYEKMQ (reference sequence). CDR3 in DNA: TGTGCCAGCACCTTTATGGGCTCCGGGACTAGCGCCCAAGGGCTAACAGATACGCAGTATTTT. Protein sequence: CASTFMGSGTSAQGLTDTQYF.

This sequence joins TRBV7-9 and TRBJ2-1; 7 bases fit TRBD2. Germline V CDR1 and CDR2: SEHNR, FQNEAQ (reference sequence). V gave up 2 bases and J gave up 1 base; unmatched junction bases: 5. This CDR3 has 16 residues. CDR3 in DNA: TGTGCCAGCAGCTTAACCGGGACTACTTCCTACAATGAGCAGTTCTTC. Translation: CASSLTGTTSYNEQFF.

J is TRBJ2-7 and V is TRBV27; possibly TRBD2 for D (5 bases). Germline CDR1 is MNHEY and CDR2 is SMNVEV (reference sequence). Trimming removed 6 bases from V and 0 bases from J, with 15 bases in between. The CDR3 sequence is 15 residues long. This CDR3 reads CASSPGIVSSYEQYF. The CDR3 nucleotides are TGTGCCAGCAGCCCCGGGATCGTAAGCTCCTACGAGCAGTACTTC.

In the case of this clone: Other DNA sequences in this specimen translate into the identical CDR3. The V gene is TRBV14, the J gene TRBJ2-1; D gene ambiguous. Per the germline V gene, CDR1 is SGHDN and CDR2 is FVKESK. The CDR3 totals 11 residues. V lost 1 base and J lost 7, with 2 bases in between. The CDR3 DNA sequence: TGTGCCAGCAGCCAAGTGAATGAGCAGTTCTTC. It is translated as CASSQVNEQFF. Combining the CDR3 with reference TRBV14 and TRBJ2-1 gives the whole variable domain EAGVTQFPSHSVIEKGQTVTLRCDPISGHDNLYWYRRVMGKEIKFLLHFVKESKQDESGMPNNRFLAERTGGTYSTLKVQPAELEDSGVYFCASSQVNEQFFGPGTRLTVL.

CDR3 amino acids: CASSLPGRASEAFF. The CDR3 region has the DNA TGTGCCAGCAGTTTACCGGGTAGGGCGAGTGAAGCTTTCTTT. The rearrangement uses TRBV27 and TRBJ1-1; D call uncertain. Germline loops: CDR1 MNHEY, CDR2 SMNVEV (reference sequence). This CDR3 is 14 amino acids long. V was clipped by 2 bases and J by 7 bases, with 14 bases between them.

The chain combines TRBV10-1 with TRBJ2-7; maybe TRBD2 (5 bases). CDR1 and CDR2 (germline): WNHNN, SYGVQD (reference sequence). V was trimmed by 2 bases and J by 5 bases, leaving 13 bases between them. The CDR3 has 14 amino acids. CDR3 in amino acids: CASSEQMRVHEQYF. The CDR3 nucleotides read TGCGCCAGCAGTGAGCAGATGAGGGTCCACGAGCAGTACTTC.

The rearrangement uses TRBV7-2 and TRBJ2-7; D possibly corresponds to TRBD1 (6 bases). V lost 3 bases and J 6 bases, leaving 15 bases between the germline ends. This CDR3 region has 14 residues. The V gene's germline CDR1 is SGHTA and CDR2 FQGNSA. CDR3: CASSFRQGPSEQYF. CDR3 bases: TGTGCCAGCAGCTTTCGGCAGGGGCCTAGCGAGCAGTACTTC.

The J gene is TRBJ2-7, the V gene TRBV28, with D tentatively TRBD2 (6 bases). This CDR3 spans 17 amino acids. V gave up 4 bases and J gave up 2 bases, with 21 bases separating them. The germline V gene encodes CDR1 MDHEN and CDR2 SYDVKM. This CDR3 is CASSSPGSGGATYEQYF. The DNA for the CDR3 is TGTGCCAGCAGTTCCCCCGGGAGTGGCGGGGCTACCTACGAGCAGTACTTC.

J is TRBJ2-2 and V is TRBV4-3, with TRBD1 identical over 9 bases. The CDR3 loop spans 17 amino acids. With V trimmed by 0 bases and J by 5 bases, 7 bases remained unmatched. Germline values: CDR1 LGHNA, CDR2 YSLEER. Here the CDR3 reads CASSQDKGQGRTGELFF. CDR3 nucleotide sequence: TGCGCCAGCAGCCAAGATAAGGGACAGGGAAGAACCGGGGAGCTGTTTTTT.

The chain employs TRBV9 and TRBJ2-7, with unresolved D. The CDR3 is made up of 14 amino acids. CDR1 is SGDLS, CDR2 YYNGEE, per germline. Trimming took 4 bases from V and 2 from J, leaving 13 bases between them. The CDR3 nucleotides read TGTGCCAGCAGCCTGTCTTCCGACCCCTACGAGCAGTACTTC. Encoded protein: CASSLSSDPYEQYF. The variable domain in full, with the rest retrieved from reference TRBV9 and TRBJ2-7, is DSGVTQTPKHLITATGQRVTLRCSPRSGDLSVYWYQQSLDQGLQFLIQYYNGEERAKGNILERFSAQQFPDLHSELNLSSLELGDSALYFCASSLSSDPYEQYFGPGTRLTVT.

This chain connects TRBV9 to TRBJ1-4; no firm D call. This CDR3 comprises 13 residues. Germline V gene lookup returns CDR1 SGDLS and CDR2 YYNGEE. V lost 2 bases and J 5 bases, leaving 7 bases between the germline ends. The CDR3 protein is CASSVGMNEKLFF. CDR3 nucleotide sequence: TGTGCCAGCAGCGTGGGCATGAATGAAAAACTGTTTTTT.

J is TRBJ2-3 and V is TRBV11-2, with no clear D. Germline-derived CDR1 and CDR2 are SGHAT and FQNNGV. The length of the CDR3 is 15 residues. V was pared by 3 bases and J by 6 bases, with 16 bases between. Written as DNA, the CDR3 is TGTGCCAGCAGCTTTGGTGCCCGGCCTCCGGATACGCAGTATTTT. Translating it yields CASSFGARPPDTQYF.

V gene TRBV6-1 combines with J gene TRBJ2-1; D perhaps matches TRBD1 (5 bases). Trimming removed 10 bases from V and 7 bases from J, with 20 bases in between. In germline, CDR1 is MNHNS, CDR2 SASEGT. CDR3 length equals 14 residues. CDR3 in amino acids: CATTPYLQVNEQFF. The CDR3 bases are TGTGCCACCACCCCTTATCTACAGGTTAATGAGCAGTTCTTC.

The CDR3 loop reads CASSLSFQETQYF. The CDR3 DNA is TGTGCCAGCAGTTTATCATTCCAAGAGACCCAGTACTTC. The rearrangement uses TRBV27 and TRBJ2-5; the D is unclear. The CDR3 is 13 amino acids. Germline V gene sequence: CDR1 MNHEY, CDR2 SMNVEV (reference sequence). V lost 0 bases and J lost 1, with 3 bases in between.